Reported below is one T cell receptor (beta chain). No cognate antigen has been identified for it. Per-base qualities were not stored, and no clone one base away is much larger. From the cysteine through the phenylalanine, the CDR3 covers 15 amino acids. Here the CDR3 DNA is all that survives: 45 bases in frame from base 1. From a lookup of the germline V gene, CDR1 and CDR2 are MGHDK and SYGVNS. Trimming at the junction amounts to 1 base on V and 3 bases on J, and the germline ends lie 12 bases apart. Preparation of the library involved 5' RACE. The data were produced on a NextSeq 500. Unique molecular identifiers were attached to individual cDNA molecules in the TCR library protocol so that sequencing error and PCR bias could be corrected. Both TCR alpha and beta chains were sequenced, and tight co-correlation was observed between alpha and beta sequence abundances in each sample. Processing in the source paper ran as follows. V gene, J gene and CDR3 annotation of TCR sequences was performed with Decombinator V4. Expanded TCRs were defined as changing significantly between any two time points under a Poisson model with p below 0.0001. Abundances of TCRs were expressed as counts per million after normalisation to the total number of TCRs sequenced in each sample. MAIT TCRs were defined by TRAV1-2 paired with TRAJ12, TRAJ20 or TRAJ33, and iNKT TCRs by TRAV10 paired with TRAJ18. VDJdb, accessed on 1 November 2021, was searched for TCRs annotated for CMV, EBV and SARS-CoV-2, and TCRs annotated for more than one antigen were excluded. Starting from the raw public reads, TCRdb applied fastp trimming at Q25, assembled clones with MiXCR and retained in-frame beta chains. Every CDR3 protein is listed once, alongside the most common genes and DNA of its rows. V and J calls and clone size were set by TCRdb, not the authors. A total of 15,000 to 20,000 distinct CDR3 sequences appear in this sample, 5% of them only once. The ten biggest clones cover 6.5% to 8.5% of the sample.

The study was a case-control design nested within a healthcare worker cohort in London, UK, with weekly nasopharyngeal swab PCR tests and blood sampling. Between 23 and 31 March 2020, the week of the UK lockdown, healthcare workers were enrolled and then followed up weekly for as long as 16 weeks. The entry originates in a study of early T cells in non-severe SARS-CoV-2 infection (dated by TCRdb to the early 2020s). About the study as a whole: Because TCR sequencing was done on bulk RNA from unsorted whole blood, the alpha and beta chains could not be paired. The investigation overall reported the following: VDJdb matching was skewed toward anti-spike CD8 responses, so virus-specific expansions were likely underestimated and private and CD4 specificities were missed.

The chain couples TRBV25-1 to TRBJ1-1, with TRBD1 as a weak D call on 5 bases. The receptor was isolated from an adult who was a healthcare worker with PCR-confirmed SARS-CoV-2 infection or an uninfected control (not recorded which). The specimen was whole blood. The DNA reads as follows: TGTGCCAGCAGTGAATTGAGTGAGGGACACACTGAAGCTTTCTTT. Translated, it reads CASSELSEGHTEAFF.